This entry lists 4 T cell receptor beta chains sequenced from one sample in a study of regulatory T cells in long-lasting Graves disease. Time point in this sample: newly diagnosed GD, antithyroid drugs for less than 3 months. PBMC-derived RNA was used for the TCR library. Building the TCR beta libraries relied on iRepertoire HTBI primers, and CDR3 regions underwent Arm-PCR. TCRdb called the multiplex PCR reads again in MiXCR, with one record for every CDR3 protein. The table shows roughly 560,000 distinct CDR3 sequences, with 12% occurring only once. These data were likewise used in another study, on T cells in Graves' hyperthyroidism and ophthalmopathy.

The material was peripheral blood mononuclear cells (PBMCs), obtained at new diagnosis, from a patient treated with antithyroid drugs. The origin of the receptors is a woman between 25 and 40 years old with Graves disease.

This clonotype was found many times. In DNA, the CDR3 is TGTGCCAGCAGCCCGTACGACAGGGGTATGCGTGGCTACACCTTC. Translation gives CASSPYDRGMRGYTF. The chain employs TRBV3-1 and TRBJ1-2, with 8 bases matching TRBD1. The CDR3 length is 15 residues. The germline V gene has CDR1 LGHDT and CDR2 YNNKEL (reference sequence). V lost 4 bases and J lost 7; bases outside the gene matches: 11.

The chain couples TRBV4-3 to TRBJ1-4; D remains ambiguous. The ends were cut back, 2 bases at V and 2 bases at J, with 9 bases in the middle. Per the germline V gene, CDR1 is LGHNA and CDR2 is YSLEER. The length of the CDR3 is 15 residues. In nucleotides, the CDR3 is TGCGCCAGCAGCCAACTTAGAGGTACTAATGAAAAACTGTTTTTT. It yields the protein CASSQLRGTNEKLFF.

There are many counts of this clonotype. The V call is TRBV6-9, the J call TRBJ2-2; the D gene is possibly TRBD2 (5 bases). Germline assignment: CDR1 MNHGY and CDR2 SVAAGI. CDR3 length: 13 residues. V lost 3 bases and J 5 bases, leaving 7 bases between the germline ends. This CDR3 reads CASSYGDTGELFF. Here the CDR3 DNA reads TGTGCCAGCAGTTACGGGGATACCGGGGAGCTGTTTTTT.

This clonotype was counted many times. The chain joins TRBV6-1 to TRBJ2-2; unclear D gene. The CDR3 has 13 residues. Trimming pared 1 base from V and 5 bases from J, leaving 5 bases between. The germline V gene encodes CDR1 MNHNS and CDR2 SASEGT. The CDR3 DNA sequence: TGTGCCAGCAGTGAAGACGAGACCGGGGAGCTGTTTTTT. Amino acid sequence: CASSEDETGELFF.